One and the same sample provided the 12 T cell receptor beta chains below, sequenced in a study of shared clonotypes between healthy human individuals. Clones were sequenced by immunoSEQ multiplex PCR, and TCRdb holds only the in-frame ones, with some missing. The sample consists of roughly 1 million clones, 78% of them appearing once. Sequenced: memory CD4+ T cells from PBMCs. Subset: CD45RA-negative fraction. These receptor sequences come from a man between 18 and 29 years old in good health. Some clones in this sample may be carry-over from other donors' samples.

V is TRBV14 and J is TRBJ2-1; D remains ambiguous. Trimming took 3 bases from V and 8 from J, leaving 17 bases between them. Germline values: CDR1 SGHDN, CDR2 FVKESK. The length of the CDR3 is 15 residues. The CDR3 region is CASSQDLVTGYEQFF. The CDR3 DNA reads TGTGCCAGCAGCCAGGACCTCGTAACTGGTTATGAGCAGTTCTTC.

The chain carries TRBV5-1 and TRBJ2-7, with TRBD1 identical over 8 bases. V shed 0 bases, J shed 3 bases, and the junction held 5 bases outside the gene matches. The CDR3 contains 15 residues. Germline lookup yields CDR1 SGHRS and CDR2 YFSETQ. For the CDR3, the DNA is TGCGCCAGCAGCTTGGCACCGGGACAGGACTACGAGCAGTACTTC. As protein: CASSLAPGQDYEQYF.

The rearrangement uses TRBV10-3 and TRBJ2-7; D unresolved. Between the trimmed V and J ends, which lost 2 bases and 0 bases, there was a span of 17 bases. Per the germline V gene, CDR1 is ENHRY and CDR2 is SYGVKD. CDR3 length: 17 residues. CDR3 in DNA: TGTGCCATCAGTGAGCCCCAGTCTAGGGCGGACTCCTACGAGCAGTACTTC. Residues: CAISEPQSRADSYEQYF.

The J gene is TRBJ2-4, the V gene TRBV11-2, with 7 bases matching TRBD2. V was pared by 6 bases and J by 1 base, with 6 bases of the junction left unmatched. CDR1 SGHAT and CDR2 FQNNGV come from the germline V gene. CDR3 length: 15 residues. In DNA, the CDR3 is TGTGCCAGCAGACGGCCCGGGGGGGCCAAAAACATTCAGTACTTC. Translating gives CASRRPGGAKNIQYF.

The chain carries TRBV7-9 and TRBJ2-5; the match to TRBD2 covers 10 bases. The trim removed 1 base at V and 4 bases at J, leaving 6 bases unmatched. This CDR3 spans 16 amino acids. The germline V gene encodes CDR1 SEHNR and CDR2 FQNEAQ (reference sequence). The CDR3 nucleotides read TGTGCCAGCAGCTTAGTCCTAGCGGGAGTAGTAGAGACCCAGTACTTC. Translating gives CASSLVLAGVVETQYF.

The chain combines TRBV5-5 with TRBJ1-1; D may be TRBD1 (6 bases). The CDR3 has 13 residues. Per germline, CDR1 SGHKS and CDR2 YYEKEE (reference sequence). Deletions cut 7 bases from V and 3 bases from J, with 13 bases between. The DNA of the CDR3 is TGTGCCAGCCTATCGGACAGCCACACTGAAGCTTTCTTT. Encoded protein: CASLSDSHTEAFF.

This chain links TRBV11-2 with TRBJ2-7; D is ambiguous. This CDR3 has 13 residues. Looked up from germline, CDR1 is SGHAT and CDR2 is FQNNGV. V was trimmed by 0 bases and J by 6 bases, leaving 9 bases between them. The CDR3 is CASSLESTSEQYF. CDR3 nucleotides: TGTGCCAGCAGCTTAGAGTCCACGTCCGAGCAGTACTTC. Supplemented by reference TRBV11-2 and TRBJ2-7, the full variable domain reads EAGVAQSPRYKIIEKRQSVAFWCNPISGHATLYWYQQILGQGPKLLIQFQNNGVVDDSQLPKDRFSAERLKGVDSTLKIQPAKLEDSAVYLCASSLESTSEQYFGPGTRLTVT.

This clone was observed once. The rearrangement joins TRBV6-5 to TRBJ1-3; 8 nucleotides line up with TRBD1. This CDR3 spans 15 amino acids. V lost 0 bases to trimming and J lost 4 bases; unmatched junction nucleotides: 2. The germline V gene encodes CDR1 MNHEY and CDR2 SVGAGI. The CDR3 loop reads CASSYSGTGGNTIYF. For the CDR3, the DNA is TGTGCCAGCAGTTACTCGGGGACAGGCGGAAACACCATATATTTT.

V gene TRBV7-3 combines with J gene TRBJ2-3; 10 bases agree with TRBD2. This CDR3 comprises 15 residues. In germline, CDR1 is SGHTA, CDR2 FQGTGA. Losses at the gene ends were 5 bases for V and 2 bases for J; bases not matched to a gene: 4. The DNA of the CDR3 is TGTGCCAGCAGCACCGGACTAGCGGCCACAGATACGCAGTATTTT. Its translation: CASSTGLAATDTQYF.

This clone was seen more than once but under ten times. The chain is built from TRBV4-3 and TRBJ1-1; D might be TRBD1 (5 bases). The germline V gene encodes CDR1 LGHNA and CDR2 YSLEER. The CDR3 is made up of 15 amino acids. Trimming cost V 0 bases and J 3 bases, with 11 bases left between them. CDR3 residues: CASSQDQTVYTEAFF. In DNA form, the CDR3 reads TGCGCCAGCAGCCAAGATCAGACAGTTTACACTGAAGCTTTCTTT.

This clone was detected only once. The V gene is TRBV30, the J gene TRBJ2-7; 7 nucleotides agree with TRBD2. This CDR3 is built from 14 residues. With 4 bases clipped from V and 7 bases from J, the junction kept 13 bases outside the gene matches. Germline values: CDR1 GTSNPN, CDR2 SVGIG (reference sequence). The DNA of the CDR3 is TGTGCCTGGAATGGGGGAGGGGCCTTAGGGGAGCAGTACTTC. Amino acid sequence: CAWNGGGALGEQYF.

The chain combines TRBV29-1 with TRBJ1-2; D gene ambiguous. The V end was cut by 5 bases, the J end by 6 bases, with 16 bases between. The CDR3 runs to 13 residues. CDR1 SQVTM and CDR2 ANQGSEA come from the germline V gene. In nucleotides, the CDR3 is TGCAGCGTTTACGCCCAGGACGTGAATGGCTACACCTTC. Protein product: CSVYAQDVNGYTF.